This TCR beta chain was sequenced in a study of T-cell memory formation after mild COVID-19. TCRdb ran MiXCR on the 5' RACE reads and lists one entry per CDR3 protein. The repertoire holds approximately 65,000 distinct CDR3 sequences, with about a tenth as singletons. This clonotype occurred many times. Germline-derived CDR1 and CDR2 are SGHTA and FQGTGA. The V gene lost 4 bases and the J gene lost 1 base, with 10 bases spanning the gap. The CDR3 extends over 14 amino acids. Sequencing was done on a sample of PBMCs or a T cell subset sorted from them (not recorded which). This TCR was sampled from a man aged 18 to 35 who had mild COVID-19 (a few samples of this study predate the infection). Cell type and time point are not known. V gene TRBV7-3 combines with J gene TRBJ1-1; possibly TRBD1 for D (6 bases). CDR3 nucleotide sequence: TGTGCCAGCAGCTCAGGGGTTGGGAACACTGAAGCTTTCTTT. Residues: CASSSGVGNTEAFF.